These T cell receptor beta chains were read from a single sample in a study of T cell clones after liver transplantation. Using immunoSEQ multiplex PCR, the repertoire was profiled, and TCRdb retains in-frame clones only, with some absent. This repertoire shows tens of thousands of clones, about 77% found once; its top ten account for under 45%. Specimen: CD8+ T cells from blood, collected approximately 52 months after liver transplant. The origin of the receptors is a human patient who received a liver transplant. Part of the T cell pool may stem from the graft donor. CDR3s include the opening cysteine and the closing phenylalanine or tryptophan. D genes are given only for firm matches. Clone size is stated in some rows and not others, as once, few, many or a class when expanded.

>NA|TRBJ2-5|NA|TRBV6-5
CASSADGFLQETQYF
TGTGCCAGCAGCGCTGACGGATTCCTCCAAGAGACCCAGTACTTC
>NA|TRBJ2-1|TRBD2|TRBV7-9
CASSFGGVQYNEQFF
TGTGCCAGCAGCTTCGGGGGGGTTCAATACAATGAGCAGTTCTTC
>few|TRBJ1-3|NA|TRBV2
CASSVAYSPGNTIYF
TGTGCCAGCAGCGTCGCATACAGTCCTGGAAACACCATATATTTT
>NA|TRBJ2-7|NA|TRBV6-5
CASSLTNSYEQYF
TGTGCCAGCAGTTTGACAAACTCCTACGAGCAGTACTTC
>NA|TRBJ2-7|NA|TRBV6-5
CASSEPAYEQYF
TGTGCCAGCAGTGAACCAGCGTACGAGCAGTACTTC
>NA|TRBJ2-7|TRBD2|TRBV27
CASSFLAGGPSYEQYF
TGTGCCAGCAGTTTCTTAGCGGGGGGGCCAAGCTACGAGCAGTACTTC
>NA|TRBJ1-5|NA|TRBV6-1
CASASQPQHF
TGTGCCAGTGCGAGTCAGCCCCAGCATTTT
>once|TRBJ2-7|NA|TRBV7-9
CASSFMGRLTYEQYF
TGTGCCAGCAGCTTCATGGGCAGGCTAACTTACGAGCAGTACTTC
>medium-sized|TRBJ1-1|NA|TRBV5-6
CASSLAAGRKVAFF
TGTGCCAGCAGCTTGGCCGCGGGCAGGAAAGTAGCTTTCTTT
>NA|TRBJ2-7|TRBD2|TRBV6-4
CASSTLAGASYEQYF
TGTGCCAGCAGTACATTAGCGGGGGCGAGCTACGAGCAGTACTTC
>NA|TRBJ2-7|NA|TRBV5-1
CASSFAGTNEQYF
TGCGCCAGCAGCTTTGCAGGAACGAACGAGCAGTACTTC
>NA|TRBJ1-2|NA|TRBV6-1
CASSETLSSGYTF
TGTGCCAGCAGTGAGACATTGAGCTCCGGCTACACCTTC
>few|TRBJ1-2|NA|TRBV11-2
CASSFGTGHYGYTF
TGTGCCAGCAGCTTCGGGACGGGCCACTATGGCTACACCTTC
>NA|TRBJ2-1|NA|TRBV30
CAGWEGGDEQFF
TGTGCCGGTTGGGAGGGGGGCGATGAGCAGTTCTTC
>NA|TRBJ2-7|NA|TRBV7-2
CASSHTNFYEQYF
TGTGCCAGCAGCCACACTAACTTCTACGAGCAGTACTTC
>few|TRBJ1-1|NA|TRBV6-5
CASSFTENTEAFF
TGTGCCAGCAGTTTTACGGAGAACACTGAAGCTTTCTTT
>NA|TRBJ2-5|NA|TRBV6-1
CANSEWEDRTQYF
TGTGCCAACAGTGAATGGGAGGACAGGACCCAGTACTTC
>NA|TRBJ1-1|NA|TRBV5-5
CASSLGVNTEAFF
TGTGCCAGCAGCTTGGGGGTGAACACTGAAGCTTTCTTT
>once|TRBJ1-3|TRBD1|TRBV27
CASSSDRGSGNTIYF
TGTGCCAGCAGTTCCGACAGGGGTTCTGGAAACACCATATATTTT
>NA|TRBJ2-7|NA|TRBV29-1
CSAEWGSYEQYF
TGCAGCGCCGAATGGGGGTCCTACGAGCAGTACTTC
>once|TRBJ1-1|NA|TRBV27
CASSPGTRNTEAFF
TGTGCCAGCAGTCCCGGGACCCGGAACACTGAAGCTTTCTTT
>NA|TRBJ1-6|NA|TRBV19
CASSMFFNSPLHF
TGTGCCAGTTCGATGTTCTTTAATTCACCCCTCCACTTT
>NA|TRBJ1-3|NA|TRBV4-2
CASSQDWAATLSGNTIYF
TGTGCCAGCAGCCAAGATTGGGCAGCAACCCTCTCTGGAAACACCATATATTTT
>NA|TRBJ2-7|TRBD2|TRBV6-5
CASGSGGAGEQYF
TGTGCCAGTGGGAGCGGGGGGGCGGGGGAGCAGTACTTC
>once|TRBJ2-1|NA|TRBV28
CASRSDTYNEQFF
TGTGCCAGCAGGTCAGACACTTACAATGAGCAGTTCTTC
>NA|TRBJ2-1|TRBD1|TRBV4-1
CASSPQDRVPYNEQFF
TGCGCCAGCAGCCCGCAGGACAGGGTCCCATACAATGAGCAGTTCTTC
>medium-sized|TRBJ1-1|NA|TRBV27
CASSLSTATEAFF
TGTGCCAGCAGTTTGTCGACAGCCACTGAAGCTTTCTTT
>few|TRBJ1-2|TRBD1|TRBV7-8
CASSTRTGVNYGYTF
TGTGCCAGCAGCACCCGGACAGGGGTCAACTATGGCTACACCTTC
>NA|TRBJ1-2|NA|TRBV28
CASSSEEGYGYTF
TGTGCCAGCAGTTCCGAGGAAGGCTATGGCTACACCTTC
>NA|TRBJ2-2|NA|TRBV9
CASSGNTGELFF
TGTGCCAGCAGCGGGAACACCGGGGAGCTGTTTTTT
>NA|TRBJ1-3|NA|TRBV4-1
CASSQDSGSGNTIYF
TGCGCCAGCAGCCAAGACTCAGGCTCTGGAAACACCATATATTTT
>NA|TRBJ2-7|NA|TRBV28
CASSFQGGNEQYF
TGTGCCAGCAGTTTCCAGGGCGGGAACGAGCAGTACTTC
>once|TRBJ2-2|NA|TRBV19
CASSMFLANTGELFF
TGTGCCAGTAGTATGTTTCTAGCGAACACCGGGGAGCTGTTTTTT
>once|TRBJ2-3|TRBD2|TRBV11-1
CASRGLQSTDTQYF
TGTGCCAGCCGGGGACTACAAAGCACAGATACGCAGTATTTT
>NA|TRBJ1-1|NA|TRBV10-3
CATLDRLNTEAFF
TGTGCCACCCTGGACAGATTGAACACTGAAGCTTTCTTT
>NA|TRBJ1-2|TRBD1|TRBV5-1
CASSLTGGGNGYTF
TGCGCCAGCAGCCTAACAGGGGGCGGGAATGGCTACACCTTC
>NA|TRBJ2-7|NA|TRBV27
CASSFGQSYEQYF
TGTGCCAGCAGTTTCGGACAGTCCTACGAGCAGTACTTC
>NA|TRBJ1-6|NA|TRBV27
CASWESYNSPLHF
TGTGCTAGCTGGGAGTCCTATAATTCACCCCTCCACTTT
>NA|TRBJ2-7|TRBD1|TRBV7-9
CASSLVGDSSYEQYF
TGTGCCAGCAGCTTAGTAGGGGACAGCTCCTACGAGCAGTACTTC
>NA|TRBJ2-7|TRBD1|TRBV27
CASSLIPGQGPYEQYF
TGTGCCAGCAGTTTAATACCGGGACAGGGTCCCTACGAGCAGTACTTC
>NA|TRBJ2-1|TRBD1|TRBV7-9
CASGLYGDSYNEQFF
TGTGCCAGCGGTTTATACGGGGACAGTTACAATGAGCAGTTCTTC
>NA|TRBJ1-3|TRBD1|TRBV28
CASRPGTGGGNTIYF
TGTGCCAGCAGACCGGGGACAGGGGGCGGAAACACCATATATTTT
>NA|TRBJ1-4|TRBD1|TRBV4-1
CASSQQTGGANEKLFF
TGCGCCAGCAGCCAACAGACAGGGGGGGCAAATGAAAAACTGTTTTTT
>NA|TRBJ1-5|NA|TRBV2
CASRGGNQPQHF
TGTGCCAGCAGGGGTGGCAATCAGCCCCAGCATTTT